The rows below give T cell receptor beta chains drawn from one sample of a study of T cell responses to AZD1222 COVID-19 vaccine. Produced via immunoSEQ multiplex PCR; TCRdb's table is partial and in-frame only. The sample has about 140,000 clones; about nine tenths are singletons. The sequencing here drew on peripheral blood, taken on day 0 of AZD1222 vaccination. The source is an adult in good health. The CDR3 runs from the conserved cysteine through the conserved F or W. The order of the fields is V gene, clone size, D gene, J gene, CDR3 protein. A D gene is named only where the DNA matches it firmly. The size of a clone is reported for some rows only, either as once, few or many, or as a class for expanded clones.

TRBV28	NA	NA	TRBJ1-1	CASSYPGRGRTEAFF
TRBV19	few	NA	TRBJ2-3	CASSSSRGDTQYF
TRBV5-1	NA	NA	TRBJ1-2	CASSLDHNNYGYTF
TRBV28	once	NA	TRBJ1-2	CASSPGGLNGYTF
TRBV11-2	NA	NA	TRBJ2-7	CASSLVGGQYEQYF
TRBV7-6	NA	NA	TRBJ1-5	CASSWGPFGNQPQHF
TRBV7-9	NA	NA	TRBJ1-3	CASSLSQGNTIYF
TRBV5-8	NA	TRBD2	TRBJ2-7	CASSLGEGRF
TRBV13	NA	TRBD2	TRBJ2-7	CASSFGTRSYEQYF
TRBV7-2	NA	NA	TRBJ1-1	CASSFGGEGTEAFF
TRBV5-1	NA	TRBD2	TRBJ2-7	CASSLEGLAGTYEQYF
TRBV5-1	NA	NA	TRBJ1-5	CASSSGVGSNQPQHF
TRBV7-2	NA	NA	TRBJ1-1	CASSLSWNTEAFF
TRBV9	once	NA	TRBJ2-3	CASSPGPNRPSTDTQYF
TRBV7-2	NA	TRBD1	TRBJ1-4	CASSLVGQGEKLFF
TRBV4-1	NA	NA	TRBJ1-1	CASSPAGAEAFF
TRBV9	NA	NA	TRBJ1-1	CASSVETVNTEAFF
TRBV5-1	NA	TRBD1	TRBJ2-7	CASSPVALTGGYEQYF
TRBV19	NA	NA	TRBJ1-2	CASTYGSHHGYTF
TRBV7-8	NA	NA	TRBJ2-2	CASSLVGSGRTGELFF
TRBV4-1	NA	TRBD2	TRBJ2-3	CASSSRRLAEISTDTQYF
TRBV19	NA	NA	TRBJ2-7	CASSPGRPYEQYF
TRBV28	NA	TRBD1	TRBJ1-3	CASRRTGDSGNTIYF
TRBV18	NA	TRBD1	TRBJ2-3	CASSPGQGAADTQYF
TRBV12-3/TRBV12-4	NA	NA	TRBJ2-2	CASSFSGELFF
TRBV25-1	NA	NA	TRBJ1-4	CASSARTAANEKLFF
TRBV5-6	NA	NA	TRBJ1-2	CASSLFGGGSYGYTF
TRBV5-6	NA	NA	TRBJ2-7	CASSLGLLTYEQYF
TRBV7-9	NA	NA	TRBJ2-7	CASSLGPEGTYEQYF
TRBV28	NA	NA	TRBJ2-7	CASSLITEQYF
TRBV27	NA	NA	TRBJ2-1	CASSSTPRRGNEQFF
TRBV6-1	NA	TRBD2	TRBJ2-7	CASSARAGTSGYEQYF
TRBV6-5	NA	TRBD1	TRBJ1-1	CASNDRGDREAFF
TRBV15	NA	NA	TRBJ1-4	CATSRGGTAENEKLFF
TRBV18	NA	NA	TRBJ1-4	CASSHSAGEKLFF
TRBV20-1	NA	NA	TRBJ2-7	CSARESYEQYF
TRBV4-1	once	NA	TRBJ2-5	CASSQPRAGQGETQYF
TRBV27	NA	NA	TRBJ2-7	CASSPRRDYEQYF
TRBV4-2	NA	NA	TRBJ2-6	CASSPTDSGANVLTF
TRBV19	NA	NA	TRBJ1-5	CASKTHLGAGQPQHF